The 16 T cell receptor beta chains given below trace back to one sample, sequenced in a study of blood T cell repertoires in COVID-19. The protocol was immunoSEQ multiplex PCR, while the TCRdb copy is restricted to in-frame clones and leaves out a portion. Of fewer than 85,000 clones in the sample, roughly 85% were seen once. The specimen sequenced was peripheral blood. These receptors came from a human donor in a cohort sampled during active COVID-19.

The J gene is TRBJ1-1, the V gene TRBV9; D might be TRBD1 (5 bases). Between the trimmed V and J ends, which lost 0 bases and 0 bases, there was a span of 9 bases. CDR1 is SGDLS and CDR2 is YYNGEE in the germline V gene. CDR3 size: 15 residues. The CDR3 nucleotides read TGTGCCAGCAGCGTAGGGGGAGGGGTGAACACTGAAGCTTTCTTT. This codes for CASSVGGGVNTEAFF.

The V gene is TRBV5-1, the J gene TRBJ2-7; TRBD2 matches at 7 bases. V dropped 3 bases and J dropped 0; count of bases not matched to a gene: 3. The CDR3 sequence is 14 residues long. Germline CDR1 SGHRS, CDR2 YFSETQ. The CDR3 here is CASSSSGSSYEQYF. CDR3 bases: TGCGCCAGCAGCTCTAGCGGCTCCTCCTACGAGCAGTACTTC.

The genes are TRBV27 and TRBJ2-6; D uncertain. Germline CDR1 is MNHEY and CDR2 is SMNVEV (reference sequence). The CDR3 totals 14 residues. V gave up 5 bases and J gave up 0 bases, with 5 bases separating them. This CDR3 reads CASSAYSGANVLTF. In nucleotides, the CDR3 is TGTGCCAGCAGTGCGTACTCTGGGGCCAACGTCCTGACTTTC.

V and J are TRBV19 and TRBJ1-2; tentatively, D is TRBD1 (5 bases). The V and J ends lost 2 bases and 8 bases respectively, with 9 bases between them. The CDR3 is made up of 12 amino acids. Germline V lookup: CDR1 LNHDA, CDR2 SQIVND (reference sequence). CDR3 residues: CASSIQGPGYTF. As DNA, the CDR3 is TGTGCCAGTAGTATACAGGGCCCGGGCTACACCTTC.

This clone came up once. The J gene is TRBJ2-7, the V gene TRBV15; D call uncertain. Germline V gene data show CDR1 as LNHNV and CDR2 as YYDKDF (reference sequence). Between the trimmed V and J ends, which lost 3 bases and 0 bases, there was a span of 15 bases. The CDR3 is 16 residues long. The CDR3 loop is CATSSPGDPSSYEQYF. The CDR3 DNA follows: TGTGCCACCAGCAGTCCTGGAGACCCTAGCTCCTACGAGCAGTACTTC.

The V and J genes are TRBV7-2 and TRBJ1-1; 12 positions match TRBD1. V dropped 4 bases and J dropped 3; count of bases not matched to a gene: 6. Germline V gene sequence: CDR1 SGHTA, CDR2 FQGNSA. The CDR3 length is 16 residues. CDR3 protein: CASSSGTGGADTEAFF. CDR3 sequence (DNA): TGTGCCAGCAGCTCCGGGACAGGGGGCGCGGACACTGAAGCTTTCTTT.

CDR3 loop: CASSDPGTRYEQYF. In DNA form, the CDR3 reads TGTGCCAGTAGTGACCCCGGGACTAGGTACGAGCAGTACTTC. The chain carries TRBV19 and TRBJ2-7; 8 positions match TRBD2. The germline gives CDR1 LNHDA, CDR2 SQIVND (reference sequence). J lost 4 bases, V lost 5 bases, and 7 bases had no gene match. The CDR3 runs 14 residues.

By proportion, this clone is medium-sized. CDR3 in amino acids: CASSQPQGTGYEQYF. CDR3 sequence (DNA): TGTGCCAGCAGCCAACCCCAGGGTACGGGTTACGAGCAGTACTTC. The chain couples TRBV14 to TRBJ2-7; tentatively, D is TRBD1 (5 bases). Trimming removed 2 bases from V and 4 bases from J, with 15 bases in between. The germline CDR1 and CDR2 sequences are SGHDN and FVKESK. This CDR3 has 15 residues.

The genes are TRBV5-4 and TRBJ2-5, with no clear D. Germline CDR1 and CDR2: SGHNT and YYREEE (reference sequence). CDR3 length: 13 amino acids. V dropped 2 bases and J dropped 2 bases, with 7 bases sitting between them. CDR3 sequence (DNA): TGTGCCAGCAGCTTTGGGCCTCAAGAGACCCAGTACTTC. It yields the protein CASSFGPQETQYF.

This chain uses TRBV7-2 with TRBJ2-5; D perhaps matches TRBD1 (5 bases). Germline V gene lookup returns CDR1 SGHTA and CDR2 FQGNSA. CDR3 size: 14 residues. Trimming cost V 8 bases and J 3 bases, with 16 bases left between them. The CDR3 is CASSRNPREETQYF. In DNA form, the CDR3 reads TGTGCCAGCTCCCGAAACCCCAGGGAAGAGACCCAGTACTTC. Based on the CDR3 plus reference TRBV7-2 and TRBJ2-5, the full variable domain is GAGVSQSPSNKVTEKGKDVELRCDPISGHTALYWYRQSLGQGLEFLIYFQGNSAPDKSGLPSDRFSAERTGGSVSTLTIQRTQQEDSAVYLCASSRNPREETQYFGPGTRLLVL.

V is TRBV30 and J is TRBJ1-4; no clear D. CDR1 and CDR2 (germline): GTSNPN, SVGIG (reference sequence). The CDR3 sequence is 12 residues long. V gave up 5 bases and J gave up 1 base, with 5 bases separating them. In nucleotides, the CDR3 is TGTGCCTGGGGGAGAACTAATGAAAAACTGTTTTTT. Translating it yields CAWGRTNEKLFF.

CDR3: CASSQSRDWSFEQYF. In nucleotides, the CDR3 is TGCGCCAGCAGCCAGAGCCGGGACTGGAGCTTCGAGCAGTACTTC. The rearrangement uses TRBV4-3 and TRBJ2-7; tentatively, D is TRBD2 (6 bases). The CDR3 consists of 15 residues. The V gene lost 3 bases and the J gene lost 6 bases, with 18 bases spanning the gap. The germline V gene has CDR1 LGHNA and CDR2 YSLEER.

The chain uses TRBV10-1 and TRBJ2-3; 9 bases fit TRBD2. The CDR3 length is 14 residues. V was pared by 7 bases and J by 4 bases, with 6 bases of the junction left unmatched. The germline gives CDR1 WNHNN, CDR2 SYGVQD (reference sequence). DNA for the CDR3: TGCGCCAGCATTGGCGGGAGGGCCGCAGATACGCAGTATTTT. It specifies CASIGGRAADTQYF.

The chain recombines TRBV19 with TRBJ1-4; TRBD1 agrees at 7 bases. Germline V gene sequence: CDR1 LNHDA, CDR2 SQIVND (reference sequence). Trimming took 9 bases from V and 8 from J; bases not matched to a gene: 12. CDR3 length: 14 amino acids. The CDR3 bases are TGTGCCAGCCGGCGAAAACAGGGGAGCGAAAAACTGTTTTTT. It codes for CASRRKQGSEKLFF.

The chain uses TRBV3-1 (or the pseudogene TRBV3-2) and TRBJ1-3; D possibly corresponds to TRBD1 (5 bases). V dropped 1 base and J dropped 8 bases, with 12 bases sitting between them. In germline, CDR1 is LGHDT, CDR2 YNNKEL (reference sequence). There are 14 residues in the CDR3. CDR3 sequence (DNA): TGTGCCAGCAGCCAAGCGTACGGAGGGGACACCATATATTTT. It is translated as CASSQAYGGDTIYF.

DNA for the CDR3: TGTGCCAGCACCCGGGAGGGGGGGCTTTCCTATGGCTACACCTTC. Protein sequence: CASTREGGLSYGYTF. The V gene is TRBV6-5, the J gene TRBJ1-2; D perhaps matches TRBD1 (6 bases). This CDR3 has 15 residues. Germline assignment: CDR1 MNHEY and CDR2 SVGAGI. V lost 7 bases and J lost 4, with 19 bases in between.